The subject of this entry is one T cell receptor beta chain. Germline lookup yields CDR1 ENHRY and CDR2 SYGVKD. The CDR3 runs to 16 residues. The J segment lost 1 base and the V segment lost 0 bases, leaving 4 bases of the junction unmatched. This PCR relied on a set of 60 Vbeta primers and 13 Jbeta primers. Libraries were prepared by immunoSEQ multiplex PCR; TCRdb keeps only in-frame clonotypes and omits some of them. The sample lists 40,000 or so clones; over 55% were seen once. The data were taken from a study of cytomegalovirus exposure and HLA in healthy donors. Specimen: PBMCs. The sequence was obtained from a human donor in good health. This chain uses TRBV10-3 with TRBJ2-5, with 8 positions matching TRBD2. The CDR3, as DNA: TGTGCCATCAGTGAGTCGGCTAGCGGGCCCCAAGAGACCCAGTACTTC. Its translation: CAISESASGPQETQYF.